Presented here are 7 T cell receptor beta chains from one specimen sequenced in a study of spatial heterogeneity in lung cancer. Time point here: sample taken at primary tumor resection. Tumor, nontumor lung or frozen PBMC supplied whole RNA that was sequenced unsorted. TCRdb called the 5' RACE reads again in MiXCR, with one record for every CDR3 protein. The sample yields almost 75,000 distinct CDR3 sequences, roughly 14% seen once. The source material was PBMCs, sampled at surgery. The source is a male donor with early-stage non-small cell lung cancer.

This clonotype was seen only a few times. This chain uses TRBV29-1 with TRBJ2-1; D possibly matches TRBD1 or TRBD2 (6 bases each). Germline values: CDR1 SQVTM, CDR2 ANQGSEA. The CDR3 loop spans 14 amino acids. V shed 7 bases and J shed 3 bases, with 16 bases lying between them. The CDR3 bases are TGCAGCGCCCTCAGGGGCGGGATCTACAATGAGCAGTTCTTC. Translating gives CSALRGGIYNEQFF.

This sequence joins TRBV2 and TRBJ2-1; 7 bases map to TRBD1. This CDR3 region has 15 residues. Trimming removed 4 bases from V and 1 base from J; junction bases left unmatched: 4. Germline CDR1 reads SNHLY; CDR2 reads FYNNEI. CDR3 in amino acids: CASSGAGGSYNEQFF. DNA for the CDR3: TGTGCCAGCAGTGGGGCAGGGGGTTCCTACAATGAGCAGTTCTTC.

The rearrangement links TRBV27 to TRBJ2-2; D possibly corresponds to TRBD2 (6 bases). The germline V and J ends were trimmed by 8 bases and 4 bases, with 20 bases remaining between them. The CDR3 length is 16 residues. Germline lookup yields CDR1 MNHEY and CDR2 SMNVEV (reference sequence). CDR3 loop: CASGLAGQLITGELFF. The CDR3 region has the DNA TGTGCCAGCGGACTTGCGGGGCAGCTGATCACCGGGGAGCTGTTTTTT.

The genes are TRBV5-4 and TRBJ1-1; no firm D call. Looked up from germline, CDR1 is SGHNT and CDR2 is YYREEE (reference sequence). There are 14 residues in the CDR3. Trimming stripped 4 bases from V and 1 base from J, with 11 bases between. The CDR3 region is CASSGDPQNTEAFF. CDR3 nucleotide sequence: TGTGCCAGCAGCGGTGACCCTCAGAACACTGAAGCTTTCTTT.

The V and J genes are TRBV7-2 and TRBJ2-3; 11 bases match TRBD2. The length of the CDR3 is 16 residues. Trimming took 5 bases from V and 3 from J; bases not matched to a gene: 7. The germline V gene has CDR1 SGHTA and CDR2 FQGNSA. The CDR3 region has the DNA TGTGCCAGCAGCCCCACTAGCGGGAGAGGAACAGATACGCAGTATTTT. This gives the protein CASSPTSGRGTDTQYF.

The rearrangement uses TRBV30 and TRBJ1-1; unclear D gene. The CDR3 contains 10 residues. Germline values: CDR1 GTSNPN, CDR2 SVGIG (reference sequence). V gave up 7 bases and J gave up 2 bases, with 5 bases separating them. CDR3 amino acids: CALYNTEAFF. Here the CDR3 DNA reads TGTGCCTTATACAACACTGAAGCTTTCTTT.

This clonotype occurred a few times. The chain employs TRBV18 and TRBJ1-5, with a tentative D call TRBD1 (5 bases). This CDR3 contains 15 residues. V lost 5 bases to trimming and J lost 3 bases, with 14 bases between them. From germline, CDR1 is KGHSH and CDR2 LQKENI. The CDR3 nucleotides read TGTGCCAGCTCATCCCAACAGGCTTTCAATCAGCCCCAGCATTTT. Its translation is CASSSQQAFNQPQHF.